These 26 T cell receptor beta chains came from one sample sequenced in a study of T cell responses to AZD1222 COVID-19 vaccine. Assay: immunoSEQ multiplex PCR; the TCRdb copy retains only in-frame clones and omits some. This table holds over 130,000 clones, around nine tenths found once. Specimen: peripheral blood, collected on day 0 of AZD1222 vaccination. Receptors were obtained from an adult in good health.

This chain joins TRBV4-1 and TRBJ1-3; TRBD1 is a possible D gene (6 bases). Germline values: CDR1 MGHRA, CDR2 YSYEKL. The CDR3 extends over 15 amino acids. V gave up 2 bases and J gave up 6 bases, with 14 bases separating them. CDR3 sequence (DNA): TGCGCCAGCAGCCAACAGGGGTGGAACGTAAACACCATATATTTT. Encoded protein: CASSQQGWNVNTIYF.

The gene calls are TRBV27 and TRBJ1-1; D might be TRBD1 (6 bases). Trimming stripped 4 bases from V and 4 bases from J, with 19 bases between. The CDR3 is 16 amino acids. Germline V gene sequence: CDR1 MNHEY, CDR2 SMNVEV (reference sequence). The CDR3 loop is CASSSPFQGMVTEAFF. CDR3 coding DNA: TGTGCCAGCAGTTCACCATTTCAGGGGATGGTCACTGAAGCTTTCTTT.

The V and J genes are TRBV29-1 and TRBJ1-2; 12 nucleotides line up with TRBD1. J lost 2 bases, V lost 6 bases, and 10 bases had no gene match. The CDR3 covers 16 residues. Germline CDR1 is SQVTM and CDR2 is ANQGSEA. The CDR3: CSVAGQGATKNYGYTF. The DNA of the CDR3 is TGCAGCGTCGCGGGACAGGGGGCGACTAAAAACTATGGCTACACCTTC.

DNA for the CDR3: TGCGCCAGCAGCTCCGAGGGGCTAAACTATGGCTACACCTTC. It encodes CASSSEGLNYGYTF. The chain links TRBV5-1 to TRBJ1-2; TRBD1 is a possible D gene (5 bases). CDR3 size: 14 residues. The germline V gene encodes CDR1 SGHRS and CDR2 YFSETQ. V lost 3 bases, J lost 2 bases, and 11 bases lay in between.

This chain joins TRBV28 and TRBJ2-3; 13 bases fit TRBD2. The length of the CDR3 is 16 residues. Germline trimming cut 5 bases from V and 5 bases from J; bases unmatched to any gene: 7. Per the germline V gene, CDR1 is MDHEN and CDR2 is SYDVKM. This CDR3 reads CASSPRTSGRLDTQYF. Here the CDR3 DNA reads TGTGCCAGCAGTCCGCGGACTAGCGGGAGATTAGATACGCAGTATTTT.

The chain recombines TRBV7-2 with TRBJ2-3; 9 bases are a match to TRBD2. CDR1 SGHTA and CDR2 FQGNSA come from the germline V gene. The CDR3 covers 13 residues. With 10 bases clipped from V and 2 bases from J, the junction kept 4 bases outside the gene matches. The CDR3, as DNA: TGTGCCAATAGCGGGGGTCTCACAGATACGCAGTATTTT. Protein product: CANSGGLTDTQYF.

A few counts support this clone. The CDR3 loop is CASSQAPKGTGELFF. Written as DNA, the CDR3 is TGTGCCAGCAGCCAAGCCCCGAAGGGCACCGGGGAGCTGTTTTTT. The rearrangement links TRBV3-1 (or the pseudogene TRBV3-2) to TRBJ2-2; unclear D gene. Germline V CDR1 and CDR2: LGHDT, YNNKEL (reference sequence). The CDR3 contains 15 residues. Trimming cost V 1 base and J 4 bases, with 10 bases left between them.

In DNA, the CDR3 is TGTGCCAGCAGCATACAGGGGCGGATCTCAACTAATGAAAAACTGTTTTTT. It is translated as CASSIQGRISTNEKLFF. The chain carries TRBV7-2 and TRBJ1-4; 7 bases agree with TRBD1. The CDR3 is made up of 17 amino acids. Germline V lookup: CDR1 SGHTA, CDR2 FQGNSA. Unmatched junction bases numbered 9, after V lost 5 bases and J lost 0 bases.

The genes are TRBV5-5 and TRBJ1-2; D call uncertain. This CDR3 has 13 amino acids. From germline, CDR1 is SGHKS and CDR2 YYEKEE (reference sequence). V was trimmed by 2 bases and J by 1 base, leaving 6 bases between them. The CDR3 sequence: CASSLSVNYGYTF. The CDR3 DNA is TGTGCCAGCAGCTTATCAGTTAACTATGGCTACACCTTC.

The chain links TRBV19 to TRBJ1-3; the match to TRBD1 covers 9 bases. This CDR3 region has 14 residues. J lost 11 bases, V lost 5 bases, and 10 bases had no gene match. In germline, CDR1 is LNHDA, CDR2 SQIVND (reference sequence). The CDR3 nucleotides are TGTGCCAGTAGTCCCGGGACAGGGCCGCTGGCCATATATTTT. Protein product: CASSPGTGPLAIYF.

V and J are TRBV4-2 and TRBJ1-5; D remains unclear. The germline V gene has CDR1 LGHNA and CDR2 YNFKEQ. V lost 2 bases and J 2 bases, leaving 13 bases between the germline ends. The CDR3 contains 16 residues. This CDR3 is CASSQITASGNQPQHF. The CDR3 DNA reads as TGTGCCAGCAGCCAAATTACAGCCAGCGGCAATCAGCCCCAGCATTTT.

The chain recombines TRBV7-3 with TRBJ2-3, with unresolved D. The CDR3 contains 13 residues. Deletions cut 0 bases from V and 4 bases from J, with 5 bases between. Germline loops: CDR1 SGHTA, CDR2 FQGTGA. This chain's CDR3 is CASSLTYADTQYF. CDR3 sequence (DNA): TGTGCCAGCAGCTTAACGTACGCAGATACGCAGTATTTT.

The V call is TRBV14, the J call TRBJ2-1, with TRBD2 matching over 7 bases. CDR3 size: 16 residues. Germline loops: CDR1 SGHDN, CDR2 FVKESK. V gave up 0 bases and J gave up 8 bases; unmatched junction bases: 10. CDR3 coding DNA: TGTGCCAGCAGCCAAGATTTCTTAGGGCTAGCGGATGAGCAGTTCTTC. It yields the protein CASSQDFLGLADEQFF.

The rearrangement uses TRBV14 and TRBJ1-4, with 9 bases matching TRBD1. Germline trimming cut 5 bases from V and 3 bases from J; bases unmatched to any gene: 16. This CDR3 is built from 19 residues. CDR1 is SGHDN, CDR2 FVKESK, per germline. Written as DNA, the CDR3 is TGTGCCAGCAGCGCCTTTACAGGGGGCGCAGGGTTGGCTAATGAAAAACTGTTTTTT. This codes for CASSAFTGGAGLANEKLFF.

The chain employs TRBV6-5 and TRBJ1-4; D is possibly TRBD1 (5 bases). The CDR3 has 14 amino acids. Germline loops: CDR1 MNHEY, CDR2 SVGAGI. Between the trimmed V and J ends, which lost 7 bases and 3 bases, there was a span of 12 bases. The CDR3 DNA follows: TGTGCCAGCACCCGGGGGAGAGCTAATGAAAAACTGTTTTTT. Its protein is CASTRGRANEKLFF.

This clone came up once. This chain joins TRBV2 and TRBJ2-5; 8 nucleotides match TRBD1. This CDR3 region has 14 residues. CDR1 and CDR2 from the germline V gene are SNHLY and FYNNEI. After removal of 7 bases from V and 1 base from J, the junction contained 5 bases not matched to a gene. Written as DNA, the CDR3 is TGTGCCAGCATACAGGGACAGGCCCAAGAGACCCAGTACTTC. Encoded protein: CASIQGQAQETQYF.

The rearrangement uses TRBV5-6 and TRBJ1-1; D remains unclear. Germline V gene data show CDR1 as SGHDT and CDR2 as YYEEEE. The V end lost 2 bases, the J end lost 3 bases, and 11 bases lay between the germline ends. This CDR3 contains 14 residues. CDR3 bases: TGTGCCAGCAGCTTAGGAAGGACGGACACTGAAGCTTTCTTT. As protein: CASSLGRTDTEAFF.

The chain links TRBV28 to TRBJ1-4; 9 positions match TRBD1. The V and J ends lost 6 bases and 9 bases, in that order; junction bases with no gene match: 8. The germline V gene has CDR1 MDHEN and CDR2 SYDVKM. The CDR3 has 14 amino acids. In DNA form, the CDR3 reads TGTGCCAGCAGCTGGGACAGGGCCTTTAAAAAACTGTTTTTT. Translating it yields CASSWDRAFKKLFF.

This chain joins TRBV2 and TRBJ1-5, with D maybe TRBD1 (5 bases). CDR3 length: 15 amino acids. The V end was cut by 10 bases, the J end by 2 bases, with 18 bases between. Germline CDR1 and CDR2: SNHLY and FYNNEI. The CDR3 DNA follows: TGTGCCACCTCTAAGAGTTCGGGGCGCAATCAGCCCCAGCATTTT. Its protein product is CATSKSSGRNQPQHF.

V gene TRBV7-9 combines with J gene TRBJ1-1; weak D call: TRBD1 (5 bases). This CDR3 is built from 16 residues. Trimming took 4 bases from V and 6 from J, leaving 21 bases between them. The germline V gene encodes CDR1 SEHNR and CDR2 FQNEAQ (reference sequence). CDR3 region: CASSSYGRGRLAEAFF. As DNA, the CDR3 is TGTGCCAGCAGCTCCTACGGGCGGGGGAGGCTCGCTGAAGCTTTCTTT.

The CDR3 loop reads CASSRGQGVLTEAFF. In DNA form, the CDR3 reads TGTGCCAGTAGTAGAGGACAGGGGGTACTCACTGAAGCTTTCTTT. The V and J genes are TRBV19 and TRBJ1-1; 10 bases are shared with TRBD1. This CDR3 contains 15 residues. Germline CDR1 LNHDA, CDR2 SQIVND (reference sequence). V lost 4 bases and J lost 4; bases outside the gene matches: 6.

The chain combines TRBV27 with TRBJ1-6, with TRBD1 matching over 7 bases. J gave up 10 bases and V 4 bases, and 7 bases lay outside the gene matches. The CDR3 is 14 amino acids. Per the germline V gene, CDR1 is MNHEY and CDR2 is SMNVEV (reference sequence). The CDR3 loop is CASSSDRVYSPLHF. The CDR3 DNA is TGTGCCAGCAGTTCCGACAGGGTATACTCACCCCTCCACTTT.

The chain uses TRBV6-5 and TRBJ1-2; 7 positions agree with TRBD1. The germline CDR1 and CDR2 sequences are MNHEY and SVGAGI. The CDR3 length is 14 residues. Trimming took 8 bases from V and 0 from J; bases not matched to a gene: 6. The CDR3 sequence is CASLTGRSNYGYTF. CDR3 sequence (DNA): TGTGCCAGCCTGACAGGGCGTTCTAACTATGGCTACACCTTC.

J is TRBJ2-2 and V is TRBV7-2, with a weak D call TRBD2 (6 bases). CDR1 SGHTA and CDR2 FQGNSA come from the germline V gene. The V and J ends lost 4 bases and 1 base respectively, with 13 bases between them. CDR3 length: 16 residues. As DNA, the CDR3 is TGTGCCAGCAGCTACGCCGGGACTGTGAACACCGGGGAGCTGTTTTTT. Translation gives CASSYAGTVNTGELFF.

This clone was found once. The chain is built from TRBV4-2 and TRBJ2-6; unclear D gene. V dropped 1 base and J dropped 1 base, with 8 bases sitting between them. Germline CDR1 reads LGHNA; CDR2 reads YNFKEQ. The CDR3 spans 16 residues. The CDR3, as DNA: TGTGCCAGCAGCCAAGTACAGACGTCTGGGGCCAACGTCCTGACTTTC. Translating it yields CASSQVQTSGANVLTF.

The chain combines TRBV28 with TRBJ1-4, with a tentative D call TRBD1 (5 bases). CDR3 length: 13 amino acids. CDR1 and CDR2 from the germline V gene are MDHEN and SYDVKM. V was shortened by 6 bases and J by 2 bases, with 7 bases between the two germline ends. The CDR3 sequence is CASSRDTNEKLFF. In DNA, the CDR3 is TGTGCCAGCAGCAGGGATACTAATGAAAAACTGTTTTTT.